Listed below are T cell receptor beta chains from one sample, sequenced in a study of T cells in Graves' hyperthyroidism and ophthalmopathy. TCRdb re-called the multiplex PCR reads with MiXCR, one entry per CDR3 protein. The sample includes about 360,000 distinct CDR3 sequences, more than 15% of them seen just once. Sequencing was performed on blood. The receptors were sampled from a woman aged 18 to 35 with Graves' hyperthyroidism that later progressed to Graves' ophthalmopathy. Each CDR3 is given with its conserved first and last residue. D genes are given only for firm matches. Expanded clones are given a class, and other clones once, few, many or no size at all.

NA,NA,TRBJ2-2,TRBV5-1,TGTGCCAGCAGCTTGGGTCACGGGACTCCTACCGGGGAGCTGTTTTTT,CASSLGHGTPTGELFF
TRBD1,NA,TRBJ1-5,TRBV28,TGTGCCAGCAGTTTTTCCCGGACAGGGCTCAATCAGCCCCAGCATTTT,CASSFSRTGLNQPQHF
TRBD2,many,TRBJ2-1,TRBV12-3/TRBV12-4,TGTGCCAGCAAACCCCAGGGACTAGCGGGAGCCAATGAGCAGTTCTTC,CASKPQGLAGANEQFF
TRBD1,NA,TRBJ2-1,TRBV4-1,TGCGCCAGCAGCGACACCGGGACAGGGGGAATTAGTGAGCAGTTCTTC,CASSDTGTGGISEQFF
NA,many,TRBJ2-3,TRBV15,TGTGCCACCAGCAGGTGGCGGGAAGGAGATACGCAGTATTTT,CATSRWREGDTQYF
NA,NA,TRBJ2-3,TRBV15,TGTGCCACCAGCAGAGCGGCGGGGCAAGTCACAGATACGCAGTATTTT,CATSRAAGQVTDTQYF
TRBD1,NA,TRBJ1-1,TRBV29-1,TGCAGCGTTGATAATGATCGCCAGGGGGCGACTGAAGCTTTCTTT,CSVDNDRQGATEAFF
TRBD1,many,TRBJ2-1,TRBV6-2/TRBV6-3,TGTGCCGTAGACAGGGGGCGGGTTGGTGAGCAGTTCTTC,CAVDRGRVGEQFF
NA,few,TRBJ2-7,TRBV6-1,TGTGCCAGCAGTATAAAGCCTAATAGCCGGGGGAAGCAGTACTTC,CASSIKPNSRGKQYF
TRBD2,few,TRBJ2-2,TRBV5-8,TGTGCCAGCAGTGTTCTAGCGGGTACAACCGGGGAGCTGTTTTTT,CASSVLAGTTGELFF
TRBD2,few,TRBJ2-1,TRBV5-1,TGCGCCAGCAGCTTGGAATTCGGGGGGAGGGCCTACAATGAGCAGTTCTTC,CASSLEFGGRAYNEQFF
NA,many,TRBJ2-5,TRBV20-1,TGCAGTGCTAGGCGCCCAGACAGCCAAGAGACCCAGTACTTC,CSARRPDSQETQYF
NA,many,TRBJ1-1,TRBV5-5,TGTGCCAGCAGCTTGGCCCTGTCTGGAGGCACTGAAGCTTTCTTT,CASSLALSGGTEAFF
NA,many,TRBJ1-2,TRBV27,TGTGCCAGCAGTGGCCTCCAGGGGAACTATGGCTACACCTTC,CASSGLQGNYGYTF
NA,many,TRBJ1-5,TRBV28,TGTGCCAGCAACACGGGACTGACGAATCAGCCCCAGCATTTT,CASNTGLTNQPQHF
NA,NA,TRBJ2-1,TRBV4-2,TGTGCCAGCAGCCAAGATCGGGGGCCGGGGACCAATGAGCAGTTCTTC,CASSQDRGPGTNEQFF
TRBD2,few,TRBJ2-5,TRBV14,TGTGCCAGCAGCCAAGAGGCGGGTCTAGCGGGACAAGAGACCCAGTACTTC,CASSQEAGLAGQETQYF
NA,many,TRBJ2-1,TRBV2,TGTGCCAGCAGTGGGACGTACCACAATGAGCAGTTCTTC,CASSGTYHNEQFF
TRBD2,NA,TRBJ2-1,TRBV28,TGTGCCAGCACCACTAGCGGGAGACTCGATGAGCAGTTCTTC,CASTTSGRLDEQFF
TRBD2,few,TRBJ2-1,TRBV5-8,TGTGCCAGCAGCTTGTGGGGACTAGAGGACAATGAGCAGTTCTTC,CASSLWGLEDNEQFF
TRBD1,many,TRBJ1-5,TRBV12-3/TRBV12-4,TGTGCCAGCAGTTTAGGGCAGGGGGTGAAGCCCCAGCATTTT,CASSLGQGVKPQHF
NA,many,TRBJ2-7,TRBV24-1,TGTGCCACCAGTGATTCTGCTAGGGGTGAAGGGCACGAGCAGTACTTC,CATSDSARGEGHEQYF
TRBD2,many,TRBJ2-5,TRBV27,TGTGCCAGCAGTCCGTCGGCTTGGCGGGAGGGCCTTACTCGGTACTTC,CASSPSAWREGLTRYF
TRBD1,NA,TRBJ2-1,TRBV28,TGTGCCAGCGCGGACAGGGTGAAGGAGCAGTTCTTC,CASADRVKEQFF
NA,NA,TRBJ1-5,TRBV5-8,TGTGCCAGCAGCTTGGGTCCGCACAATCAGCCCCAGCATTTT,CASSLGPHNQPQHF
NA,many,TRBJ2-2,TRBV12-3/TRBV12-4,TGTGCCGCCCTTGAGGGCACCGGGGAGCTGTTTTTT,CAALEGTGELFF
TRBD1,many,TRBJ2-1,TRBV6-2/TRBV6-3,TGTGCCAGCAGCCTGACAGGGCATTGGGATGAGCAGTTCTTC,CASSLTGHWDEQFF
NA,few,TRBJ2-5,TRBV3-1,TGTGCCAGCAGCCCCCGGGCCCCCCGGGAGACCCAGTACTTC,CASSPRAPRETQYF
TRBD1,many,TRBJ2-7,TRBV28,TGTGCCAGCAGTGTAGACAGGGGTCGCGAGCAGTACTTC,CASSVDRGREQYF
TRBD2,NA,TRBJ2-7,TRBV20-1,TGCAGTGCTATTACTAGCGGGAGTTGGGGCGAGCAGTACTTC,CSAITSGSWGEQYF
TRBD1,many,TRBJ1-2,TRBV6-1,TGTGCCAGCAGTCCCCGGGACAGAGATGGCTACACCTTC,CASSPRDRDGYTF
TRBD2,few,TRBJ2-1,TRBV20-1,TGCAGTGCTAAAAAGCGACTAGCGGACAATGAGCAGTTCTTC,CSAKKRLADNEQFF
TRBD2,few,TRBJ2-1,TRBV4-1,TGCGCCAGCAGCCAAGTCTTTAGCGGGAAGTACAATGAGCAGTTCTTC,CASSQVFSGKYNEQFF
TRBD1,NA,TRBJ2-7,TRBV27,TGTGCCAGCAGTACCCAGGGGGCGGGCTACGAGCAGTACTTC,CASSTQGAGYEQYF
TRBD2,many,TRBJ2-5,TRBV10-3,TGTGCCATCAGTGGGCCGCCCGGACTAGCGGGAGATGGAGAGACCCAGTACTTC,CAISGPPGLAGDGETQYF
NA,NA,TRBJ2-1,TRBV7-2,TGTGCCAGCACTGAATTCAGGAGCTCCTACAATGAGCAGTTCTTC,CASTEFRSSYNEQFF
TRBD1,many,TRBJ1-2,TRBV2,TGTGCCAGGACAGGGGGAAATGGCTACACCTTC,CARTGGNGYTF
NA,NA,TRBJ2-5,TRBV28,TGTGCCAGCAGCCGAATAGAGACCCAGTACTTC,CASSRIETQYF
TRBD2,few,TRBJ2-3,TRBV5-1,TGCGCCAGCCGGGCTGCGGGAGCACGGACAGATACGCAGTATTTT,CASRAAGARTDTQYF
NA,NA,TRBJ2-7,TRBV27,TGTGCCAGCAGTTTATTCCCCCCGGGCTTCTCCTACGAGCAGTACTTC,CASSLFPPGFSYEQYF
NA,NA,TRBJ2-5,TRBV20-1,TGCAGTGCTAACCGGGACTCCCTAGAGACCCAGTACTTC,CSANRDSLETQYF
NA,many,TRBJ2-7,TRBV5-6,TGTGCCAGCAGCTTGGGGAGGAGAACCTACGAGCAGTACTTC,CASSLGRRTYEQYF
TRBD2,NA,TRBJ2-5,TRBV12-5,TGTGCTAGTGGTTTTTGGCGGGAGGGCCTAGAGACCCAGTACTTC,CASGFWREGLETQYF
NA,NA,TRBJ2-7,TRBV5-1,TGCGCCAGCAGGGAGGGTTCCCCCAGCTCCTACGAGCAGTACTTC,CASREGSPSSYEQYF
TRBD2,many,TRBJ2-1,TRBV20-1,TGCAGTGCTAGTAGGCCCCGAACTAGCGGGTTCTACTCCTACAATGAGCAGTTCTTC,CSASRPRTSGFYSYNEQFF
TRBD2,NA,TRBJ2-1,TRBV30,TGTGCCTGGAGTGTAGCTAGCGGGAGGGCAGGGGAGCAGTTCTTC,CAWSVASGRAGEQFF
NA,many,TRBJ1-5,TRBV12-3/TRBV12-4,TGTGCCAGCAGTCATCCACCTTCTCAGCCCCAGCATTTT,CASSHPPSQPQHF
NA,few,TRBJ1-5,TRBV10-3,TGTGCCACTGGGGAGCCCCAGCATTTT,CATGEPQHF
NA,many,TRBJ1-2,TRBV3-1,TGTGCCAGCAGCCAAAGCTTTTCCGGGACGGTGAACTATGGCTACACCTTC,CASSQSFSGTVNYGYTF
TRBD2,many,TRBJ2-7,TRBV11-2,TGTGCCAGCAGCTTAGCTTGGGGACTAGCGGGAGTCGAGCAGTACTTC,CASSLAWGLAGVEQYF
NA,few,TRBJ2-5,TRBV7-2,TGTGCCAGCAGCCCCTCCACCCACCCCCAAGAGACCCAGTACTTC,CASSPSTHPQETQYF
NA,few,TRBJ2-7,TRBV5-5,TGTGCCAGCAGCTTGGGGGGGGGGCAAGCCTCCTACGAGCAGTACTTC,CASSLGGGQASYEQYF
NA,NA,TRBJ1-3,TRBV4-1,TGCGCCAGCGGCCAAGTCAGGGAGATGGCTGGAAACACCATATATTTT,CASGQVREMAGNTIYF
NA,many,TRBJ2-2,TRBV2,TGTGCCAGCAGTGCTCAGGGTGGCGGGGAGCTGTTTTTT,CASSAQGGGELFF
TRBD1,many,TRBJ1-2,TRBV29-1,TGCAGCGTCCCCAAAACAGGGGGCGCGATCTATGGCTACACCTTC,CSVPKTGGAIYGYTF
NA,many,TRBJ2-3,TRBV30,TGTGCCTGGACCCGGAGGGGAGATACGCAGTATTTT,CAWTRRGDTQYF
NA,many,TRBJ2-3,TRBV6-2/TRBV6-3,TGTGCCAGCAGTTACCAGCGGAGCACAGATACGCAGTATTTT,CASSYQRSTDTQYF
NA,many,TRBJ2-5,TRBV7-2,TGTGCCAGCAGCCTCCTTTCTCAAGAGACCCAGTACTTC,CASSLLSQETQYF
NA,few,TRBJ2-2,TRBV20-1,TGCAGTGCTAGAGATGGCACCTACACCGGGGAGCTGTTTTTT,CSARDGTYTGELFF